The 8 T cell receptor beta chains below all came from one sample that was sequenced in a study of OX40 agonist ivuxolimab in advanced cancers. Sequenced by immunoSEQ multiplex PCR; TCRdb stores in-frame clones only, minus some. This table holds roughly 79,000 clones, roughly 90% found once. The sample in question was CD4+ or CD8+ T cells sorted from blood, obtained in a trial of the OX40 agonist ivuxolimab. These receptors all stem from an adult with an advanced solid tumor such as melanoma, head and neck, liver or kidney cancer.

The chain has TRBV19 and TRBJ1-2; maybe TRBD1 (6 bases). V was trimmed by 3 bases and J by 4 bases, leaving 12 bases between them. The CDR3 contains 14 residues. The germline gives CDR1 LNHDA, CDR2 SQIVND (reference sequence). CDR3 nucleotide sequence: TGTGCCAGTAGTATGGGGGCAGGCCTCTATGGCTACACCTTC. This gives the protein CASSMGAGLYGYTF.

CDR3 DNA sequence: TGTGCCAGCAGCTTACAAGGCGCGGCTAATCAGCCCCAGCATTTT. Its protein is CASSLQGAANQPQHF. The V and J genes are TRBV7-8 and TRBJ1-5; D gene ambiguous. The CDR3 length is 15 residues. Germline V CDR1 and CDR2: SGHVS, FQNEAQ. The V gene lost 2 bases and the J gene lost 4 bases, with 12 bases spanning the gap.

The chain combines TRBV7-2 with TRBJ2-3; D remains unclear. Deletions cut 1 base from V and 8 bases from J, with 13 bases between. Germline V gene lookup returns CDR1 SGHTA and CDR2 FQGNSA. CDR3 length equals 14 residues. CDR3 sequence: CASSLGGHAVTQYF. The CDR3 region has the DNA TGTGCCAGCAGCTTAGGAGGCCACGCGGTTACGCAGTATTTT.

CDR3 region: CASSPTGTVSYEQYF. As DNA, the CDR3 is TGTGCCAGCTCACCCACCGGGACAGTCTCCTACGAGCAGTACTTC. The chain combines TRBV18 with TRBJ2-7, with TRBD1 matching 7 bases. V gave up 3 bases and J gave up 0 bases; unmatched junction bases: 5. CDR3 length: 15 amino acids. Germline V gene sequence: CDR1 KGHSH, CDR2 LQKENI.

The chain carries TRBV25-1 and TRBJ1-2, with D perhaps matching TRBD1 (5 bases). Germline CDR1 MGHDK, CDR2 SYGVNS. The V end lost 6 bases, the J end lost 4 bases, and 21 bases lay between the germline ends. The CDR3 runs 16 residues. The CDR3 reads CASSAHQVRDFYGYTF. In DNA, the CDR3 is TGTGCCAGCAGCGCACACCAGGTGCGGGACTTCTATGGCTACACCTTC.

V gene TRBV11-2 combines with J gene TRBJ2-7; 8 positions agree with TRBD1. V was clipped by 3 bases and J by 4 bases; unmatched bases: 2. The CDR3 totals 13 residues. Germline CDR1 reads SGHAT; CDR2 reads FQNNGV. CDR3 residues: CASSFTGGYEQYF. CDR3 bases: TGTGCCAGCAGCTTCACAGGGGGGTACGAGCAGTACTTC.

This chain connects TRBV19 to TRBJ1-5; D unresolved. Germline V CDR1 and CDR2: LNHDA, SQIVND (reference sequence). The length of the CDR3 is 12 residues. V lost 5 bases to trimming and J lost 5 bases, with 7 bases between them. The CDR3 loop is CASSLYDQPQHF. CDR3 nucleotides: TGTGCCAGTAGTCTATATGATCAGCCCCAGCATTTT.

The chain joins TRBV7-2 to TRBJ1-1, with D perhaps TRBD1 (5 bases). CDR1 and CDR2 (germline): SGHTA, FQGNSA. The CDR3 contains 14 residues. V lost 3 bases, J lost 7 bases, and 15 bases lay in between. CDR3 residues: CASSLGPGLIEAFF. The CDR3 coding sequence is TGTGCCAGCAGCTTGGGGCCGGGTCTCATTGAAGCTTTCTTT.